These 6 T cell receptor beta chains came from one sample sequenced in a study of T cells in Graves' hyperthyroidism and ophthalmopathy (dated by TCRdb to the late 2010s). Libraries were made using multiplex PCR. Sequenced using an Illumina HiSeq 2000. Amplification of TCR beta CDR3 regions was carried out from RNA transcripts. A first-round RT-PCR of the TCR CDR3 used the HTBI primer set with the Qiagen OneStep RT-PCR kit. TCRdb redid the processing of the public reads, applying fastp at Q25 and MiXCR, and retained in-frame beta chains. Each CDR3 protein gets just one entry, which takes the most common genes and DNA from the rows behind it. The sample includes approximately 600,000 distinct CDR3 sequences, with about 14% observed a single time. Roughly 7% of the sample is in the top ten clones. Source material: blood. The receptors stem from a woman aged 18-29 years with Graves' ophthalmopathy.

This clonotype was counted only a few times. The V and J genes are TRBV7-8 and TRBJ1-5, with D unresolved. The CDR3 spans 14 residues. Germline V gene sequence: CDR1 SGHVS, CDR2 FQNEAQ. V lost 3 bases and J lost 6, with 12 bases in between. CDR3: CASSFTEGPQPQHF. CDR3 nucleotides: TGTGCCAGCAGCTTTACGGAGGGCCCTCAGCCCCAGCATTTT.

This clonotype was observed a handful of times. The chain carries TRBV20-1 and TRBJ2-7; D remains unclear. The CDR3 has 15 residues. Between the trimmed V and J ends, which lost 0 bases and 2 bases, there was a span of 14 bases. Germline lookup yields CDR1 DFQATT and CDR2 SNEGSKA (reference sequence). CDR3 nucleotides: TGCAGTGCTAGAGAGCGATGGGTCCCGCCCTACGAGCAGTACTTC. Translated: CSARERWVPPYEQYF.

This clonotype was detected only a few times. In DNA form, the CDR3 reads TGTGCCAGTAGTATCCCGGGGGCTTATGGCTACACCTTC. It specifies CASSIPGAYGYTF. The chain couples TRBV19 to TRBJ1-2; D is perhaps TRBD1 (6 bases). The CDR3 has 13 amino acids. The germline V gene encodes CDR1 LNHDA and CDR2 SQIVND (reference sequence). Trimming removed 3 bases at V and 5 bases at J, with 10 bases between.

The V gene is TRBV6-2 or TRBV6-3, the J gene TRBJ2-1, with 9 bases aligning to TRBD2. Trimming at V came to 2 bases and at J to 8 bases, leaving 4 bases not matched to a gene. This CDR3 is built from 14 residues. In germline, CDR1 is MNHEY, CDR2 SVGEGT. CDR3 sequence: CASSYLRTSDEQFF. The CDR3 nucleotides are TGTGCCAGCAGTTACCTTCGGACTAGCGATGAGCAGTTCTTC.

This clonotype was detected ten times or more. This chain uses TRBV11-2 with TRBJ2-2, with TRBD2 identical over 9 bases. The germline V gene has CDR1 SGHAT and CDR2 FQNNGV. Trimming cost V 1 base and J 1 base; bases outside gene matches: 1. This CDR3 comprises 16 residues. The CDR3 loop is CASSLGGRGNTGELFF. In DNA, the CDR3 is TGTGCCAGCAGCTTAGGCGGGAGGGGGAACACCGGGGAGCTGTTTTTT.

This clonotype was found a few times. The junction departs from germline at one end; a sequencing error may be responsible. The gene calls are TRBV13 and TRBJ2-5; D may be TRBD2 (5 bases). The CDR3 runs to 13 residues. From germline, CDR1 is PRHDT and CDR2 FYEKMQ (reference sequence). The CDR3 is CASSLGRQETRYF. The DNA for the CDR3 is TGTGCCAGCAGCTTGGGGAGACAAGAGACCCGGTACTTC.